This T cell receptor beta chain was recorded in a study of graft-versus-host responses after intestinal transplantation. In the study overall: Recipients underwent multivisceral, liver-intestinal, or isolated intestinal transplants. Every recipient had anti-thymocyte globulin induction and around 3 years of tacrolimus plus steroids. Study-wide findings and caveats: Peak levels of circulating GvH clones tracked with early post-transplant HvG declines.

In germline, CDR1 is ENHRY, CDR2 SYGVKD. Trimming stripped 6 bases from V and 4 bases from J, with 12 bases between. This CDR3 comprises 13 residues. Data came from immunoSEQ multiplex PCR; TCRdb stores just in-frame clones and leaves some out. The sample consists of about 20,000 clones, about half of them appearing once. This receptor was taken from a human patient who received an intestinal transplant. The chain joins TRBV10-3 to TRBJ1-2; D is unresolved. The sample was alloreactive CD4+ T cells from a mixed lymphocyte reaction culture, taken before intestinal transplant. Subset noted: CFSE-low proliferating T cells sorted from approximately 6-day pre-transplant mixed lymphocyte reaction (GvH or HvG direction). The CDR3 loop is CAIRRDTIYGYTF. In DNA form, the CDR3 reads TGTGCCATCAGGAGAGATACCATCTATGGCTACACCTTC.